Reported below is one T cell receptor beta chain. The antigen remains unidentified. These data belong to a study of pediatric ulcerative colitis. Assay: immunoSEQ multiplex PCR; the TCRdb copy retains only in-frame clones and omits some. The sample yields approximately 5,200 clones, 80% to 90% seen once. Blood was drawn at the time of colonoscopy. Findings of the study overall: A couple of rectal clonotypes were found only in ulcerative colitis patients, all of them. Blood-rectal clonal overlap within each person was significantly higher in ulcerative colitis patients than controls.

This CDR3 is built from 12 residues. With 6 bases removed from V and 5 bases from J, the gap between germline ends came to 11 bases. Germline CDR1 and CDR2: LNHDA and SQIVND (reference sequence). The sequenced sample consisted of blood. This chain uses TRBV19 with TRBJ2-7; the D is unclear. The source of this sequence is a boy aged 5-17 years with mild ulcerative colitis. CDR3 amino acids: CASSHPKDEQYF. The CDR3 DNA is TGTGCCAGTAGCCACCCTAAGGACGAGCAGTACTTC. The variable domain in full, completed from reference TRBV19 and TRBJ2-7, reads DGGITQSPKYLFRKEGQNVTLSCEQNLNHDAMYWYRQDPGQGLRLIYYSQIVNDFQKGDIAEGYSVSREKKESFPLTVTSAQKNPTAFYLCASSHPKDEQYFGPGTRLTVT.